This TCR beta chain was sequenced for a study of OX40 agonist ivuxolimab in advanced cancers. The CDR3 loop spans 11 amino acids. Sequencing used immunoSEQ multiplex PCR; TCRdb keeps in-frame clones, though not all of them. In the table there are roughly 26,000 clones, approximately 91% of which are singletons. The receptor was isolated from an adult with an advanced solid tumor such as melanoma, head and neck, liver or kidney cancer. The specimen was CD4+ or CD8+ T cells sorted from blood, collected in a trial of the OX40 agonist ivuxolimab. The rearrangement uses TRBV21-1 and TRBJ1-2; the D call TRBD1 from the table was never checked on the DNA. TRBV21-1 is a known pseudogene. The CDR3 DNA is TGTGCCAGCAGTCAGGGAAATGGCTACACCTTC. It codes for CASSQGNGYTF.